This T cell receptor (beta chain) was profiled in a study of blood T cell repertoires in COVID-19. Profiling relied on immunoSEQ multiplex PCR, and the TCRdb table lists in-frame clones only, not all of them. Of roughly 140,000 clones in the sample, about four fifths were seen once. The source of this sequence is a man in his 60s with acute or convalescent COVID-19. Source material: peripheral blood.

The CDR3 loop is CASSYRTAEAFF. In DNA form, the CDR3 reads TGTGCCAGCAGCTATAGGACAGCTGAAGCTTTCTTT. The chain links TRBV11-2 to TRBJ1-1; possible D gene TRBD1, 6 bases. The CDR3 has 12 residues. The ends were cut back, 4 bases at V and 6 bases at J, with 9 bases in the middle. Germline CDR1 reads SGHAT; CDR2 reads FQNNGV.